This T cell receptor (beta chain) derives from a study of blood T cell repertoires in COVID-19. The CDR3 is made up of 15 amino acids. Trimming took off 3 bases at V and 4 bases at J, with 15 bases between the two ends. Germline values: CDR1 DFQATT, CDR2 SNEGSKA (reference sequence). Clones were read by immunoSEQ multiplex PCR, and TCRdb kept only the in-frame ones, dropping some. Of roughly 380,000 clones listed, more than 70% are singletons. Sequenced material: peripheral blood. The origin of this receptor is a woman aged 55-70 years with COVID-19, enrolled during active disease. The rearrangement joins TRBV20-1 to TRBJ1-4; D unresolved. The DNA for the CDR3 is TGCAGTGCTAGTCTAGTGGCCCGGCTTAATGAAAAACTGTTTTTT. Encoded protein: CSASLVARLNEKLFF.